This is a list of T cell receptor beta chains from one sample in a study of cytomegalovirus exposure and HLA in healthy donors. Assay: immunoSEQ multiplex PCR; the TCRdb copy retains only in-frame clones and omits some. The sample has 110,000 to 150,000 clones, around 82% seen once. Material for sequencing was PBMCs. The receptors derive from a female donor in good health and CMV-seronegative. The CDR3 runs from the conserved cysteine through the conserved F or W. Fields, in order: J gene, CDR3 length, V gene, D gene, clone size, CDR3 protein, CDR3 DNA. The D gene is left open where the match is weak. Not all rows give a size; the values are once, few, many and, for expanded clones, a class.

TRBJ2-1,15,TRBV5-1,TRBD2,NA,CASSPVAGAEGEQFF,TGCGCCAGCAGCCCTGTAGCGGGAGCGGAAGGTGAGCAGTTCTTC
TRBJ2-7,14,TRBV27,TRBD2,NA,CASSTLGLAGGKYF,TGTGCCAGCAGTACCCTAGGACTAGCGGGAGGGAAGTACTTC
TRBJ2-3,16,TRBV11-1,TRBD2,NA,CASSLEQGGITDTQYF,TGTGCCAGCAGCTTAGAGCAGGGAGGGATCACAGATACGCAGTATTTT
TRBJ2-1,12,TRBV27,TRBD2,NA,CAAWEGNNEQFF,TGTGCCGCCTGGGAGGGCAACAATGAGCAGTTCTTC
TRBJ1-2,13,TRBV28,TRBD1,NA,CASRTGGGDGYTF,TGTGCCAGCCGGACAGGGGGAGGAGATGGCTACACCTTC
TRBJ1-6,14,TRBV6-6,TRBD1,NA,CASSNTGVNSPLHF,TGTGCCAGCAGTAACACAGGGGTTAATTCACCCCTCCACTTT
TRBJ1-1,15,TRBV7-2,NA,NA,CASSLAGHPGAEAFF,TGTGCCAGCAGCTTAGCCGGACATCCTGGCGCTGAAGCTTTCTTT
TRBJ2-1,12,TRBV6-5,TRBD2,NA,CASSFGGNEQFF,TGTGCCAGCAGTTTCGGGGGGAATGAGCAGTTCTTC
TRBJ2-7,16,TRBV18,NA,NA,CASSPFAGTLTYEQYF,TGTGCCAGCTCACCGTTTGCCGGGACTCTAACCTACGAGCAGTACTTC
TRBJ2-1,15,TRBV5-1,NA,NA,CASSQNADAVLQEFF,TGCGCCAGCAGCCAAAACGCAGATGCAGTTCTTCAAGAGTTCTTC
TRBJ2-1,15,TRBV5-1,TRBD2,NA,CASRDGLAEYNEQFF,TGCGCCAGCAGGGACGGACTAGCGGAATACAATGAGCAGTTCTTC
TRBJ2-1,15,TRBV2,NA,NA,CASSEGGPSYNEQFF,TGTGCCAGCAGTGAGGGGGGTCCCTCCTACAATGAGCAGTTCTTC
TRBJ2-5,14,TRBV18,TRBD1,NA,CASSKTGPQETQYF,TGTGCCAGCTCGAAGACAGGGCCACAAGAGACCCAGTACTTC
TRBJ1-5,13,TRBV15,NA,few,CATSRDMGAAQHF,TGTGCCACCAGCAGAGATATGGGGGCAGCCCAGCATTTT
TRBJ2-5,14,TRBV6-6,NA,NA,CASSYDSPQETQYF,TGTGCCAGCAGTTACGACAGTCCGCAAGAGACCCAGTACTTC
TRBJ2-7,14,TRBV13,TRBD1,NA,CASSAKSQGSEQYF,TGTGCCAGCAGCGCCAAATCACAGGGGAGCGAGCAGTACTTC
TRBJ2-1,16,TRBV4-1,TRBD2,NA,CASSQMGLAGINEQFF,TGCGCCAGCAGCCAAATGGGACTAGCGGGAATAAATGAGCAGTTCTTC
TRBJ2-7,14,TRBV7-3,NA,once,CASSLTPGLGEQYF,TGTGCCAGCAGCTTAACGCCAGGGCTCGGCGAGCAGTACTTC
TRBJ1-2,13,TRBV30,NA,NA,CACRVTGGYGYTF,TGTGCCTGCCGTGTGACGGGGGGTTATGGCTACACCTTC
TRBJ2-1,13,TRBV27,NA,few,CASSFGQLNEQFF,TGTGCCAGCAGTTTTGGACAGCTCAATGAGCAGTTCTTC
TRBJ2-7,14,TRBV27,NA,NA,CASSVRTDGTEQYF,TGTGCCAGCAGCGTACGGACAGATGGAACCGAGCAGTACTTC
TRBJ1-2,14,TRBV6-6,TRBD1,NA,CASSQQGAGGGYTF,TGTGCCAGCAGTCAACAGGGGGCTGGGGGGGGCTACACCTTC
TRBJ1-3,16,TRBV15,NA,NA,CATSWGGAPSGNTIYF,TGTGCCACCAGCTGGGGCGGGGCCCCCTCTGGAAACACCATATATTTT
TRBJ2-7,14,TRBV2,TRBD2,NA,CASSDLAGHYEQYF,TGTGCCAGCAGTGATCTAGCGGGCCACTACGAGCAGTACTTC
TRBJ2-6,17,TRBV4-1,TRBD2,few,CASSHLRDYSGANVLTF,TGCGCCAGCAGCCACCTGAGGGACTACTCTGGGGCCAACGTCCTGACTTTC
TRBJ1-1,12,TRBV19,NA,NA,CASRQDRTEAFF,TGTGCCAGCAGACAGGATCGGACTGAAGCTTTCTTT
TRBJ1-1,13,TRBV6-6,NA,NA,CASSYLSDTEAFF,TGTGCCAGCAGTTACCTCAGCGACACTGAAGCTTTCTTT
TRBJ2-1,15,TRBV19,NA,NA,CASSIETGTRHEQFF,TGTGCCAGTAGTATAGAAACGGGAACAAGGCATGAGCAGTTCTTC
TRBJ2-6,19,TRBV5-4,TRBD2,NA,CASSLGLAGARAGANVLTF,TGTGCCAGCAGCTTGGGACTAGCGGGGGCCAGGGCTGGGGCCAACGTCCTGACTTTC
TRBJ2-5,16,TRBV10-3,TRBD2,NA,CAISGRMTSVIETQYF,TGTGCCATCAGTGGACGCATGACTAGCGTGATAGAGACCCAGTACTTC
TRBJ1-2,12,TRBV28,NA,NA,CASSFWSYGYTF,TGTGCCAGCAGTTTCTGGAGTTATGGCTACACCTTC
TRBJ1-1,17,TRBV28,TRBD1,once,CASSSRQGLNLHTEAFF,TGTGCCAGCAGTTCCCGACAGGGGCTAAACCTGCACACTGAAGCTTTCTTT
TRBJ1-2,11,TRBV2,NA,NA,CASIGDYGYTF,TGTGCCAGCATAGGGGACTATGGCTACACCTTC
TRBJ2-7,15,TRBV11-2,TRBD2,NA,CASKQAGGLIYEQYF,TGTGCCAGCAAACAAGCGGGGGGGTTAATTTACGAGCAGTACTTC
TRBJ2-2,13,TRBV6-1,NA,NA,CASVRENTGELFF,TGTGCCAGCGTACGGGAGAACACCGGGGAGCTGTTTTTT
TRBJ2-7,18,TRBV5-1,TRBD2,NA,CASSPQIGAGGPRYEQYF,TGCGCCAGCAGCCCTCAAATAGGGGCGGGAGGGCCCCGTTACGAGCAGTACTTC
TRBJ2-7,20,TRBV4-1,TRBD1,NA,CASSQLSGQVNWADSYEQYF,TGCGCCAGCAGCCAACTTTCGGGACAGGTCAACTGGGCCGACTCCTACGAGCAGTACTTC
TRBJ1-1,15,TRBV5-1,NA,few,CASSLLTGRNTEAFF,TGCGCCAGCAGCTTGCTCACAGGCCGAAACACTGAAGCTTTCTTT
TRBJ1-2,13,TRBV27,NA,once,CASSLTGWDGYTF,TGTGCCAGCAGTTTAACAGGGTGGGATGGCTACACCTTC
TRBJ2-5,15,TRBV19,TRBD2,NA,CASSMTSGGVETQYF,TGTGCCAGTAGTATGACTAGCGGGGGGGTAGAGACCCAGTACTTC
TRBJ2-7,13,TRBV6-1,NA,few,CASSSTPSYEQYF,TGTGCCAGCAGTTCGACTCCATCCTACGAGCAGTACTTC
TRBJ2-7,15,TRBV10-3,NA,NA,CAISESKQGDYEQYF,TGTGCCATCAGTGAGTCGAAACAGGGCGACTACGAGCAGTACTTC
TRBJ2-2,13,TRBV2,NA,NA,CASSESREGELFF,TGTGCCAGCAGTGAATCCAGGGAAGGGGAGCTGTTTTTT
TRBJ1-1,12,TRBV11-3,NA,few,CASSLPGHEAFF,TGTGCCAGCAGCTTACCGGGTCATGAAGCTTTCTTT
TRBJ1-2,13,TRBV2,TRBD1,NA,CASKLNNRGGYTF,TGTGCCAGCAAACTTAATAACAGGGGTGGCTACACCTTC
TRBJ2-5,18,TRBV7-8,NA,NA,CASSSRLPGAQGSETQYF,TGTGCCAGCAGCTCCCGACTCCCGGGAGCCCAAGGTTCGGAGACCCAGTACTTC
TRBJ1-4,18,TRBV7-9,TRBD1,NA,CASSLSRDSGGLNEKLFF,TGTGCCAGCAGCTTATCCCGGGACAGCGGGGGGCTTAATGAAAAACTGTTTTTT
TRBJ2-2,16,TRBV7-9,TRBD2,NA,CASSLSSGSNTGELFF,TGTGCCAGCAGCTTAAGTAGCGGGTCGAACACCGGGGAGCTGTTTTTT
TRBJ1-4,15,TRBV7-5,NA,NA,CVRSLNTPTNEKLFF,TGTGTCAGAAGCCTAAATACCCCGACTAATGAAAAACTGTTTTTT
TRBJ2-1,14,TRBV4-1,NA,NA,CASSPGTRYGEQFF,TGCGCCAGCAGCCCCGGGACACGATACGGTGAGCAGTTCTTC
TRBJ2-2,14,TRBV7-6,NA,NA,CASSLVGGSGELFF,TGTGCCAGCAGCTTAGTAGGAGGTTCCGGGGAGCTGTTTTTT
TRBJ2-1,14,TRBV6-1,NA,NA,CASSQLGRNNEQFF,TGTGCCAGCAGTCAACTAGGAAGGAACAATGAGCAGTTCTTC
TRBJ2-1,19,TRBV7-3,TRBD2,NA,CASSLSLGASGRAFNEQFF,TGTGCCAGCAGCTTATCGCTAGGTGCTAGCGGGAGGGCCTTCAATGAGCAGTTCTTC
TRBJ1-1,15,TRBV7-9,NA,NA,CASSLVLTENTEAFF,TGTGCCAGCAGCTTAGTATTGACAGAGAACACTGAAGCTTTCTTT
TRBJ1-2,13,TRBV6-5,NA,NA,CASSYGGLYGYTF,TGTGCCAGCAGTTACGGAGGGCTCTATGGCTACACCTTC
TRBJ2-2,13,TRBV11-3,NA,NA,CASSLSGTGELFF,TGTGCCAGCAGCTTATCAGGAACCGGGGAGCTGTTTTTT
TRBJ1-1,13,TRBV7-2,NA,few,CASSVTVNTEAFF,TGTGCCAGCAGCGTGACAGTGAACACTGAAGCTTTCTTT
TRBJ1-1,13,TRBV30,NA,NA,CAWSVRVNTEAFF,TGTGCCTGGAGTGTACGGGTGAACACTGAAGCTTTCTTT
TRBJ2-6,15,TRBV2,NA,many,CASSDWGAGANVLTF,TGTGCCAGCAGTGATTGGGGGGCTGGGGCCAACGTCCTGACTTTC
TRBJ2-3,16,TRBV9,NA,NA,CASSVGAGLVTDTQYF,TGTGCCAGCAGCGTAGGGGCGGGTTTAGTCACAGATACGCAGTATTTT